This TCR beta chain derives from a study of T cells in Graves' hyperthyroidism and ophthalmopathy. Researchers amplified the TCR beta CDR3 regions from RNA transcripts. During a first-round RT-PCR of the TCR CDR3, the HTBI primer set was used. TCRdb itself ran the multiplex PCR reads through MiXCR, one entry per CDR3 protein. The data contain under 200,000 distinct CDR3 sequences, 9.4% of them singletons. Germline-derived CDR1 and CDR2 are LNHDA and SQIVND (reference sequence). This CDR3 is 12 amino acids long. V was shortened by 4 bases and J by 7 bases, with 7 bases between the two germline ends. The TCR originated in a woman aged 18-29 years with Graves' hyperthyroidism that later progressed to Graves' ophthalmopathy. V is TRBV19 and J is TRBJ1-4, with D unclear. Sequenced sample: blood. The CDR3 DNA is TGTGCCAGTAGTAGTGGAGGTGAAAAACTGTTTTTT. Residues: CASSSGGEKLFF.